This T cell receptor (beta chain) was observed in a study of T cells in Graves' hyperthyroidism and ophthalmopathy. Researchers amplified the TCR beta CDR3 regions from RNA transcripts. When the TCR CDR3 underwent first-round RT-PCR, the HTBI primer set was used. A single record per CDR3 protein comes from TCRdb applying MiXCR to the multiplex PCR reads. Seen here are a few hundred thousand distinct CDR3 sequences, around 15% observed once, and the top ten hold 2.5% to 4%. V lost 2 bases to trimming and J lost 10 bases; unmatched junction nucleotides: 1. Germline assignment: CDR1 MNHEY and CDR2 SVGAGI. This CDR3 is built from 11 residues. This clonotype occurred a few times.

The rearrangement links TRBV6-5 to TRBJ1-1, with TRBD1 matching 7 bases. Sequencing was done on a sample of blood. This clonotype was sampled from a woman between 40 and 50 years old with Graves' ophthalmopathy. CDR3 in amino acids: CASSYQGVAFF. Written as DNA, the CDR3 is TGTGCCAGCAGTTACCAGGGGGTAGCTTTCTTT.